One and the same sample provided the 32 T cell receptor beta chains below, sequenced in a study of radiation and T cells in renal cell carcinoma. Time point in this sample: blood 4 weeks post-SBRT, at nephrectomy. Treatment of the sample: 15 Gy SBRT to primary tumor, nephrectomy 4 weeks later. Assay: immunoSEQ multiplex PCR; the TCRdb copy retains only in-frame clones and omits some. The sample lists about 78,000 clones, 80% to 90% occurring once. Sample: blood, taken from a patient whose treatment included radiotherapy and nephrectomy. The source is a woman aged 70 to 79 with renal cell carcinoma.

With respect to this clone: Distinct nucleotide sequences in the sample also encode this CDR3. This chain connects TRBV28 to TRBJ1-2; TRBD1 might be the D (6 bases). CDR3 length: 13 residues. V was cut by 4 bases and J by 4 bases, with 10 bases left in between. Looked up from germline, CDR1 is MDHEN and CDR2 is SYDVKM. Here the CDR3 DNA reads TGTGCCAGCAGTTCCAGGGGTGGCTATGGCTACACCTTC. Its protein product is CASSSRGGYGYTF.

V gene TRBV28 combines with J gene TRBJ2-4, with TRBD2 as a possible D gene (7 bases). Germline lookup yields CDR1 MDHEN and CDR2 SYDVKM. V lost 9 bases to trimming and J lost 3 bases, with 18 bases between them. The CDR3 covers 15 residues. The CDR3 nucleotides are TGTGCCAGTAATAAGGGGGGGCCGGACAAAAACATTCAGTACTTC. Translated, it gives CASNKGGPDKNIQYF.

This clone has a single count. The V gene is TRBV4-1, the J gene TRBJ1-2; 7 positions agree with TRBD1. This CDR3 comprises 15 residues. Trimming removed 4 bases from V and 7 bases from J; junction bases left unmatched: 12. Germline V lookup: CDR1 MGHRA, CDR2 YSYEKL. Here the CDR3 reads CASSLPALGGGGYTF. The DNA for the CDR3 is TGCGCCAGCAGCCTCCCCGCTCTAGGGGGCGGTGGCTACACCTTC.

V usage is TRBV5-4 and J usage is TRBJ1-2; D ambiguous. CDR1 is SGHNT and CDR2 is YYREEE in the germline V gene (reference sequence). The CDR3 sequence is 15 residues long. V was pared by 0 bases and J by 3 bases, with 12 bases between. The CDR3 DNA sequence: TGTGCCAGCAGCTTGGGTGCCCCGGTTCACTATGGCTACACCTTC. Translating it yields CASSLGAPVHYGYTF.

The rearrangement uses TRBV9 and TRBJ2-5; D not resolved. The CDR3 covers 13 residues. The germline V gene has CDR1 SGDLS and CDR2 YYNGEE. V was trimmed by 4 bases and J by 4 bases, leaving 11 bases between them. CDR3 bases: TGTGCCAGCAGCTCAAGTCTAGGAGAGACCCAGTACTTC. Translation: CASSSSLGETQYF.

V is TRBV27 and J is TRBJ1-5; TRBD1 matches at 11 bases. The germline V gene has CDR1 MNHEY and CDR2 SMNVEV (reference sequence). V lost 2 bases to trimming and J lost 6 bases; unmatched junction nucleotides: 6. The CDR3 loop spans 16 amino acids. The CDR3 DNA follows: TGTGCCAGCAGTTTAGCGGGACAGGGGGTCGGTCAGCCCCAGCATTTT. Amino acids: CASSLAGQGVGQPQHF.

The rearrangement uses TRBV19 and TRBJ2-3; D is unresolved. V lost 5 bases and J lost 3, with 12 bases in between. This CDR3 has 14 residues. In germline, CDR1 is LNHDA, CDR2 SQIVND (reference sequence). CDR3 DNA sequence: TGTGCCAGTAGTCGGGTGGGATCGACAGATACGCAGTATTTT. Translated: CASSRVGSTDTQYF.

The genes are TRBV6-4 and TRBJ2-7; 8 nucleotides match TRBD2. The CDR3 loop spans 18 amino acids. The germline V gene encodes CDR1 MRHNA and CDR2 SNTAGT. V gave up 5 bases and J gave up 3 bases; unmatched junction bases: 18. The CDR3 DNA is TGTGCCAGCAGTAATCTCCTTCCGACTAGCGAGGGGTGCTACGAGCAGTACTTC. Its translation is CASSNLLPTSEGCYEQYF.

The gene calls are TRBV5-1 and TRBJ2-1; 12 bases fit TRBD2. The germline V gene has CDR1 SGHRS and CDR2 YFSETQ. J lost 6 bases, V lost 0 bases, and 4 bases had no gene match. The CDR3 sequence is 16 residues long. CDR3 residues: CASSLEVLAGGNEQFF. Here the CDR3 DNA reads TGCGCCAGCAGCTTGGAGGTACTAGCGGGGGGCAATGAGCAGTTCTTC.

The chain employs TRBV6-1 and TRBJ2-7, with D possibly called TRBD1 or TRBD2 (5 bases each). V was pared by 4 bases and J by 4 bases, with 11 bases between. This CDR3 spans 13 amino acids. From germline, CDR1 is MNHNS and CDR2 SASEGT. In DNA form, the CDR3 reads TGTGCCAGCAGTGTGAGGGGATGGTACGAGCAGTACTTC. This codes for CASSVRGWYEQYF.

The chain combines TRBV30 with TRBJ1-5; possible D gene TRBD1, 6 bases. The germline gives CDR1 GTSNPN, CDR2 SVGIG (reference sequence). Trimming removed 5 bases at V and 0 bases at J, with 8 bases between. The CDR3 is 13 residues long. The CDR3 DNA reads as TGTGCCTGGGGCAGGGGTAGCAATCAGCCCCAGCATTTT. It yields the protein CAWGRGSNQPQHF.

The J gene is TRBJ2-5, the V gene TRBV28; 12 nucleotides match TRBD2. In germline, CDR1 is MDHEN, CDR2 SYDVKM. V was clipped by 3 bases and J by 5 bases; unmatched bases: 4. CDR3 length: 15 residues. The CDR3 DNA is TGTGCCAGCAGTTTGACTAGCGGGGGTCGGGAGACCCAGTACTTC. Protein: CASSLTSGGRETQYF.

This clone appeared a few times. This chain links TRBV28 with TRBJ1-2; weak D call: TRBD1 (5 bases). V gave up 2 bases and J gave up 4 bases, with 17 bases separating them. The CDR3 has 16 residues. CDR1 and CDR2 (germline): MDHEN, SYDVKM. CDR3 in DNA: TGTGCCAGCAGTTTACCTGCAGGGACTCCTGGCTATGGCTACACCTTC. Its translation: CASSLPAGTPGYGYTF.

The chain links TRBV5-1 to TRBJ1-5, with D possibly being TRBD1 (5 bases). The CDR3 has 14 residues. Trimming removed 4 bases from V and 7 bases from J, with 15 bases in between. Germline assignment: CDR1 SGHRS and CDR2 YFSETQ. The CDR3 DNA follows: TGCGCCAGCAGCCCCCGCGGGGGGGTGCAGCCCCAGCATTTT. Translated, it gives CASSPRGGVQPQHF.

The chain is built from TRBV28 and TRBJ1-6, with unresolved D. CDR1 MDHEN and CDR2 SYDVKM come from the germline V gene. The CDR3 is made up of 16 amino acids. The V end lost 2 bases, the J end lost 0 bases, and 8 bases lay between the germline ends. The CDR3 spells CASSLDASSYNSPLHF. The CDR3 DNA follows: TGTGCCAGCAGTTTAGATGCGAGCTCCTATAATTCACCCCTCCACTTT.

J is TRBJ2-2 and V is TRBV28, with 8 positions matching TRBD1. Germline CDR1 reads MDHEN; CDR2 reads SYDVKM. This CDR3 contains 14 residues. Germline trimming cut 4 bases from V and 6 bases from J; bases unmatched to any gene: 4. The CDR3 region has the DNA TGTGCCAGCAGTTCTCGGACAGGGCCCGGGGAGCTGTTTTTT. As protein: CASSSRTGPGELFF.

This chain joins TRBV5-4 and TRBJ1-2; the D gene is possibly TRBD1 (6 bases). CDR1 is SGHNT and CDR2 is YYREEE in the germline V gene (reference sequence). The CDR3 runs to 13 residues. Trimming cost V 4 bases and J 2 bases, with 9 bases left between them. CDR3 sequence reads: CASSRGQNYGYTF. CDR3 DNA: TGTGCCAGCAGCCGGGGGCAGAACTATGGCTACACCTTC. The full variable domain, in which reference TRBV5-4 and TRBJ1-2 provide the parts outside the CDR3, is ETGVTQSPTHLIKTRGQQVTLRCSSQSGHNTVSWYQQALGQGPQFIFQYYREEENGRGNFPPRFSGLQFPNYSSELNVNALELDDSALYLCASSRGQNYGYTFGSGTRLTVV.

The rearrangement uses TRBV5-1 and TRBJ2-7; 12 bases fit TRBD2. The CDR3 is 15 amino acids. Trimming cost V 1 base and J 3 bases; bases outside gene matches: 2. Germline CDR1 and CDR2: SGHRS and YFSETQ. As DNA, the CDR3 is TGCGCCAGCAGCTTGACTAGCGGGGGGATCTACGAGCAGTACTTC. Translated, it gives CASSLTSGGIYEQYF.

This clone was observed a handful of times. V gene TRBV10-3 combines with J gene TRBJ1-6, with 7 nucleotides matching TRBD1. The CDR3 runs to 16 residues. The germline gives CDR1 ENHRY, CDR2 SYGVKD. The V gene end was trimmed by 3 bases and the J gene end by 7 bases; junction bases not matched to a gene: 9. The CDR3 nucleotides are TGTGCCATCAGTGAAGGGGGGACAGTGGGAAATTCACCCCTCCACTTT. Its translation is CAISEGGTVGNSPLHF.

The V call is TRBV10-3, the J call TRBJ2-3; tentative D call: TRBD2 (5 bases). CDR3 length equals 14 residues. Germline V lookup: CDR1 ENHRY, CDR2 SYGVKD. Trimming pared 4 bases from V and 5 bases from J, leaving 13 bases between. CDR3 sequence reads: CAISASLGLDTQYF. CDR3 DNA: TGTGCCATCAGTGCATCACTAGGACTAGATACGCAGTATTTT.

The rearrangement links TRBV7-9 to TRBJ2-7; D might be TRBD1 (5 bases). Trimming left V 5 bases short and J 4 bases short, with 18 bases between. Germline CDR1 and CDR2: SEHNR and FQNEAQ (reference sequence). The CDR3 contains 15 residues. CDR3 DNA: TGTGCCAGCAGCCCGAGGCTTGGACACAAATACGAGCAGTACTTC. The encoded protein is CASSPRLGHKYEQYF.

The rearrangement joins TRBV11-2 to TRBJ2-7, with a weak D call TRBD1 (5 bases). V dropped 1 base and J dropped 4 bases, with 14 bases sitting between them. This CDR3 has 15 amino acids. Germline values: CDR1 SGHAT, CDR2 FQNNGV. The CDR3 region is CASSLVGRVNYEQYF. In DNA form, the CDR3 reads TGTGCCAGCAGCTTAGTGGGCAGGGTAAATTACGAGCAGTACTTC.

V is TRBV5-1 and J is TRBJ2-1, with 11 nucleotides matching TRBD1. The CDR3 sequence is 15 residues long. Per germline, CDR1 SGHRS and CDR2 YFSETQ. V shed 5 bases and J 5 bases; nucleotides not matched to a gene: 6. The CDR3 region has the DNA TGCGCCAGCAGGTCAGGGACAGGGGGAAACAATGAGCAGTTCTTC. Residues: CASRSGTGGNNEQFF.

This chain links TRBV27 with TRBJ1-5; D not resolved. Germline CDR1 MNHEY, CDR2 SMNVEV (reference sequence). The CDR3 length is 16 residues. Between the trimmed V and J ends, which lost 2 bases and 7 bases, there was a span of 18 bases. The CDR3, as DNA: TGTGCCAGCAGTTTACGAAACCCCAGAGATAGGCAGCCCCAGCATTTT. The encoded protein is CASSLRNPRDRQPQHF.

V gene TRBV28 combines with J gene TRBJ1-4, with TRBD1 identical over 8 bases. The germline gives CDR1 MDHEN, CDR2 SYDVKM. The CDR3 totals 15 residues. The V and J ends lost 5 bases and 7 bases, in that order; junction bases with no gene match: 9. This CDR3 reads CASSTGQVGGEKLFF. CDR3 DNA sequence: TGTGCCAGCAGTACGGGACAGGTGGGGGGTGAAAAACTGTTTTTT.

The chain links TRBV7-9 to TRBJ1-2; 7 nucleotides align to TRBD1. The J segment lost 1 base and the V segment lost 5 bases, leaving 7 bases of the junction unmatched. This CDR3 is 15 amino acids long. Germline V gene lookup returns CDR1 SEHNR and CDR2 FQNEAQ (reference sequence). The CDR3 DNA sequence: TGTGCCAGCAGCCCAACAGGGGCGGGTAACTATGGCTACACCTTC. The encoded protein is CASSPTGAGNYGYTF.

The chain is built from TRBV6-5 and TRBJ1-5; D is uncertain. The CDR3 extends over 13 amino acids. V gave up 5 bases and J gave up 0 bases, with 5 bases separating them. CDR1 MNHEY and CDR2 SVGAGI come from the germline V gene. CDR3 protein: CASSKNSNQPQHF. The DNA for the CDR3 is TGTGCCAGCAGTAAAAATAGCAATCAGCCCCAGCATTTT.

The chain has TRBV30 and TRBJ1-3; tentatively, D is TRBD1 (5 bases). The CDR3 has 12 amino acids. Germline values: CDR1 GTSNPN, CDR2 SVGIG (reference sequence). V was shortened by 2 bases and J by 4 bases, with 6 bases between the two germline ends. The chain's CDR3 is CAWSRGGNTIYF. The CDR3 DNA is TGTGCCTGGAGTAGGGGAGGAAACACCATATATTTT.

This chain joins TRBV7-9 and TRBJ2-5, with TRBD2 matching 9 bases. The CDR3 spans 15 residues. Germline V gene lookup returns CDR1 SEHNR and CDR2 FQNEAQ (reference sequence). V dropped 6 bases and J dropped 3; count of bases not matched to a gene: 8. Here the CDR3 reads CASRSPGLAEETQYF. As DNA, the CDR3 is TGTGCCAGCAGATCCCCGGGACTAGCCGAAGAGACCCAGTACTTC.

Regarding this clone: In the same sample, other DNA sequences code for this CDR3. The V gene is TRBV5-1, the J gene TRBJ2-7, with D possibly called TRBD1 or TRBD2 (5 bases each). Trimming left V 0 bases short and J 0 bases short, with 7 bases between. In germline, CDR1 is SGHRS, CDR2 YFSETQ. This CDR3 contains 14 residues. The CDR3, as DNA: TGCGCCAGCAGCTTGGCCGGGACCTCCTACGAGCAGTACTTC. It specifies CASSLAGTSYEQYF. Combining the CDR3 with reference TRBV5-1 and TRBJ2-7 gives the whole variable domain KAGVTQTPRYLIKTRGQQVTLSCSPISGHRSVSWYQQTPGQGLQFLFEYFSETQRNKGNFPGRFSGRQFSNSRSEMNVSTLELGDSALYLCASSLAGTSYEQYFGPGTRLTVT.

Comment on this clone: Other DNA sequences within the sample encode an identical CDR3. The rearrangement links TRBV6-5 to TRBJ2-5; D gene ambiguous. This CDR3 contains 14 residues. CDR1 and CDR2 (germline): MNHEY, SVGAGI. Trimming cost V 0 bases and J 2 bases, with 7 bases left between them. The chain's CDR3 is CASSYSGRQETQYF. The CDR3 DNA is TGTGCCAGCAGTTACTCAGGTAGACAAGAGACCCAGTACTTC.

This chain joins TRBV5-1 and TRBJ2-1, with D uncertain. CDR1 and CDR2 (germline): SGHRS, YFSETQ. CDR3 size: 12 residues. Trimming pared 4 bases from V and 8 bases from J, leaving 10 bases between. CDR3 sequence (DNA): TGCGCCAGCAGCCTAGTTGGGTATGAGCAGTTCTTC. Its protein product is CASSLVGYEQFF.